These 8 T cell receptor beta chains share one sample of origin, sequenced in a study of regulatory T cells in long-lasting Graves disease. Time point here: persistent/refractory GD, antithyroid drugs over 5 years with positive TRAb. The TCR library was made from RNA that had been extracted from PBMCs in TRIzol. In building TCR beta libraries, iRepertoire HTBI primers were used together with Arm-PCR of CDR3 regions. TCRdb recomputed calls from the multiplex PCR reads with MiXCR, one row per CDR3 protein. Altogether 430,000 or so distinct CDR3 sequences are present, under 25% being singletons, with the ten largest covering approximately 15%. This sample comprised peripheral blood mononuclear cells (PBMCs), obtained when the disease was refractory, from a patient treated with antithyroid drugs. The receptors derive from a female donor with Graves disease.

The chain employs TRBV30 and TRBJ1-5, with TRBD1 matching over 8 bases. V shed 5 bases, J shed 4 bases, and the junction held 7 bases outside the gene matches. This CDR3 is built from 14 residues. Germline loops: CDR1 GTSNPN, CDR2 SVGIG (reference sequence). CDR3 nucleotides: TGTGCCTGGGACAGGGGACAGTTTAATCAGCCCCAGCATTTT. Translating gives CAWDRGQFNQPQHF.

For this clonotype: A much larger clone lies one base from this, so it may be a read error. The genes are TRBV2 and TRBJ2-5; 8 positions match TRBD2. With V trimmed by 6 bases and J by 4 bases, 22 bases remained unmatched. The germline V gene encodes CDR1 SNHLY and CDR2 FYNNEI. CDR3 length: 19 residues. CDR3 nucleotides: TGTGCCAGCAGCTTAGAGTCCCCCAGCGGGAGTGGTTGGGGAGAGACCCAGTACTTC. It translates to CASSLESPSGSGWGETQYF.

This clonotype has a count of ten or more. The chain has TRBV11-2 and TRBJ1-5; D is unclear. V lost 4 bases and J lost 7, with 14 bases in between. The CDR3 runs 14 residues. Germline V gene sequence: CDR1 SGHAT, CDR2 FQNNGV. The CDR3 sequence is CASSSSVPGQPQHF. CDR3 DNA: TGTGCCAGCAGCTCCTCGGTTCCAGGACAGCCCCAGCATTTT.

This chain links TRBV30 with TRBJ2-2; D is perhaps TRBD2 (5 bases). The germline V and J ends were trimmed by 7 bases and 5 bases, with 20 bases remaining between them. CDR3 length equals 15 residues. The V gene's germline CDR1 is GTSNPN and CDR2 SVGIG (reference sequence). The CDR3 DNA sequence: TGTGCCTCCCCGAGGGAAGAAGAAGTTACCGGGGAGCTGTTTTTT. Translating gives CASPREEEVTGELFF. The full variable domain, completed using reference TRBV30 and TRBJ2-2, is SQTIHQWPATLVQPVGSPLSLECTVEGTSNPNLYWYRQAAGRGLQLLFYSVGIGQISSEVPQNLSASRPQDRQFILSSKKLLLSDSGFYLCASPREEEVTGELFFGEGSRLTVL.

On this clonotype: A much larger clone is a single base away; this may be a read error. In this CDR3 the conserved last residue, phenylalanine or tryptophan, is missing, so a read error is likely. This rearrangement joins TRBV6-1 to TRBJ2-5; tentatively, D is TRBD2 (6 bases). The CDR3 is made up of 17 amino acids. Trimming cost V 5 bases and J 5 bases, with 24 bases left between them. From germline, CDR1 is MNHNS and CDR2 SASEGT. The CDR3 coding sequence is TGTGCCAGCAGTCCAACACCCTATACGGCAGGGAGGGAGACCCAGTACCTC. Encoded protein: CASSPTPYTAGRETQYL.

This clonotype has ten or more counts. The V call is TRBV10-2, the J call TRBJ2-7, with TRBD1 matching 11 bases. There are 17 residues in the CDR3. Germline-derived CDR1 and CDR2 are WSHSY and SAAADI. V lost 3 bases, J lost 6 bases, and 13 bases stayed unmatched. CDR3: CASSEIWDRGTRGEQYF. As DNA, the CDR3 is TGCGCCAGCAGTGAAATTTGGGACAGGGGGACTAGGGGCGAGCAGTACTTC.

This clonotype was observed at least ten times. The CDR3 bases are TGTGCCAGCAGTTCCGGGACTAGCGCTACCCCTTTCGAGCAGTACTTC. This gives the protein CASSSGTSATPFEQYF. J is TRBJ2-7 and V is TRBV27; 10 positions match TRBD2. The germline V gene encodes CDR1 MNHEY and CDR2 SMNVEV (reference sequence). The J segment lost 6 bases and the V segment lost 4 bases, leaving 12 bases of the junction unmatched. The CDR3 consists of 16 residues.

Here the CDR3 DNA reads TGTGCCATCGGGGTTACCAACGCTGAAGCTTTCTTT. Amino acid sequence: CAIGVTNAEAFF. The chain joins TRBV10-3 to TRBJ1-1; D not certain. Germline V lookup: CDR1 ENHRY, CDR2 SYGVKD. The CDR3 totals 12 residues. Trimming left V 8 bases short and J 6 bases short, with 13 bases between.